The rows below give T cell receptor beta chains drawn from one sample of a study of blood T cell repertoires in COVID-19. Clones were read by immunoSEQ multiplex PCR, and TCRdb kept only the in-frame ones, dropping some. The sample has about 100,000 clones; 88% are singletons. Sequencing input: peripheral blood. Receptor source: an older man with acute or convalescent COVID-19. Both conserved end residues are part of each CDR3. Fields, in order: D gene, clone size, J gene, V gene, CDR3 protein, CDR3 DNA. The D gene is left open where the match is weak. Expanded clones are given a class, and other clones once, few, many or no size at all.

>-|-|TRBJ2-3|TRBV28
CASSSLGLDTDTQYF
TGTGCCAGCAGTTCGCTAGGTTTGGACACAGATACGCAGTATTTT
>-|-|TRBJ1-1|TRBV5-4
CASRRSSRGTEAFF
TGTGCCAGCCGGAGATCCTCGCGGGGAACTGAAGCTTTCTTT
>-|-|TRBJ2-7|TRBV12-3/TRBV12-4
CASSLLPVYEQYF
TGTGCCAGCAGCCTCCTCCCAGTCTACGAGCAGTACTTC
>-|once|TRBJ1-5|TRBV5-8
CASSRPLTGGNQPQHF
TGTGCCAGCAGCCGACCCTTGACAGGCGGCAATCAGCCCCAGCATTTT
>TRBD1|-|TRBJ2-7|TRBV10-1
CASNDRGISYEQYF
TGCGCCAGCAACGACAGGGGGATAAGCTACGAGCAGTACTTC
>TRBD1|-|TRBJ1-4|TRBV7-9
CASSYAGTVGEKLFF
TGTGCCAGCAGCTATGCCGGGACAGTTGGTGAAAAACTGTTTTTT
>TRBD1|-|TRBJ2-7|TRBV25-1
CASGRRDREAEQYF
TGTGCCAGCGGCCGCCGGGACAGGGAAGCCGAGCAGTACTTC
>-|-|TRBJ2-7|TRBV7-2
CASSLGVSPAF
TGTGCCAGCAGCTTAGGGGTTAGCCCGGCCTTC
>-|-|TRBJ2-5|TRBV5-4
CASSLPGRGGSETQYF
TGTGCCAGCAGCTTGCCCGGACGAGGAGGATCAGAGACCCAGTACTTC
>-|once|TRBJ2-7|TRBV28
CASSLGTQVAYEQYF
TGTGCCAGCAGTTTAGGCACGCAGGTAGCCTACGAGCAGTACTTC
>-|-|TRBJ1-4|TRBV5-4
CASARGGGVVATNEKLFF
TGTGCCAGCGCACGGGGGGGAGGAGTAGTTGCAACTAATGAAAAACTGTTTTTT
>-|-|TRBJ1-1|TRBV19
CASRTNGANTEAFF
TGTGCCAGTAGAACGAATGGGGCGAACACTGAAGCTTTCTTT
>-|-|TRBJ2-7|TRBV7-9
CASSPSVEQYF
TGTGCCAGCAGCCCTAGCGTGGAGCAGTACTTC
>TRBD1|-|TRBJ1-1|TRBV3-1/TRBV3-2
CASSHGDRGSTEAFF
TGTGCCAGCAGCCACGGCGACAGGGGGAGTACTGAAGCTTTCTTT
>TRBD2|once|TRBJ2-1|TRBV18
CASSPPADGRANNEQFF
TGTGCCAGCTCACCGCCCGCGGACGGGAGGGCCAACAATGAGCAGTTCTTC
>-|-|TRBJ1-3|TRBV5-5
CASSLTGAGNTIYF
TGTGCCAGCAGCCTGACAGGTGCAGGAAACACCATATATTTT
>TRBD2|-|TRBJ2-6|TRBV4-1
CASSQDSYLGGRLSGANVLTF
TGCGCCAGCAGCCAAGATTCCTATCTTGGCGGGAGACTCTCTGGGGCCAACGTCCTGACTTTC
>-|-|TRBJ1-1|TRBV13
CASSLGPGDMNTEAFF
TGTGCCAGCAGCTTAGGCCCCGGGGACATGAACACTGAAGCTTTCTTT
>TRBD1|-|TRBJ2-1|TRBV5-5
CASSLGTGVNHNEQFF
TGTGCCAGCAGCTTAGGGACAGGGGTGAACCACAATGAGCAGTTCTTC
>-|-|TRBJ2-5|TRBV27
CASSLTDSREAQYF
TGTGCCAGCAGTTTGACAGATTCAAGAGAGGCCCAGTACTTC
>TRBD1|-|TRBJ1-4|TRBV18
CASSPGQGATNEKLFF
TGTGCCAGCTCACCGGGACAGGGGGCAACTAATGAAAAACTGTTTTTT
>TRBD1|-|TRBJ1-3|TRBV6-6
CASSRRPRTGGELNTIYF
TGTGCCAGCAGTCGCCGCCCTCGCACAGGGGGCGAATTGAACACCATATATTTT
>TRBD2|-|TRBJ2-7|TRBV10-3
CAISEWGGSYEQYF
TGTGCCATCAGTGAATGGGGGGGCTCCTACGAGCAGTACTTC
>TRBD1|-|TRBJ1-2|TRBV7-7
CASSLALHRGGYGYTF
TGTGCCAGCAGCTTAGCGCTTCACAGGGGCGGCTATGGCTACACCTTC
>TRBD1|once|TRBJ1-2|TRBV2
CASSGGQGIHGYTF
TGTGCCAGCAGTGGGGGACAGGGTATCCATGGCTACACCTTC
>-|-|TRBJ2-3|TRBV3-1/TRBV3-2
CASSQHGLEKDTQYF
TGTGCCAGCAGCCAACACGGACTGGAAAAAGATACGCAGTATTTT
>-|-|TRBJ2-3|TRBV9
CASSVDPGSATDTQYF
TGTGCCAGCAGCGTAGACCCAGGCTCTGCAACAGATACGCAGTATTTT